The rows below give T cell receptor beta chains drawn from one sample of a study of blood T cell repertoires in COVID-19. The method was immunoSEQ multiplex PCR; TCRdb's version includes in-frame clones alone and lacks a portion of them. The sample carries fewer than 250,000 clones, 83% recorded once. The sample consisted of peripheral blood. The receptors stem from a human donor in a cohort sampled during active COVID-19. Each CDR3 is given with its conserved first and last residue. A D gene is named only where the DNA matches it firmly. Clone size is given for some rows only: seen once, a few or many times, or a class if the clone is expanded.

clone_size: -
d_call: TRBD2
v_call: TRBV6-5
j_call: TRBJ2-1
cdr3_nt: TGTGCCAGCAGTTATCGCGGGGGTATAAATGAGCAGTTCTTC
cdr3_aa: CASSYRGGINEQFF

clone_size: -
d_call: TRBD1
v_call: TRBV12-5
j_call: TRBJ2-7
cdr3_nt: TGTGCTAGTGGTTTGCCCGCCGGGACAGGGGGCGAGCAGTACTTC
cdr3_aa: CASGLPAGTGGEQYF

clone_size: -
d_call: TRBD1
v_call: TRBV7-6
j_call: TRBJ2-2
cdr3_nt: TGTGCCAGCAGCTTATCTGTTCGGACAGGGAAGAACACCGGGGAGCTGTTTTTT
cdr3_aa: CASSLSVRTGKNTGELFF

clone_size: -
d_call: -
v_call: TRBV30
j_call: TRBJ1-1
cdr3_nt: TGTGCCTGGGGGGGAGGCACTGAAGCTTTCTTT
cdr3_aa: CAWGGGTEAFF

clone_size: once
d_call: TRBD1
v_call: TRBV30
j_call: TRBJ1-2
cdr3_nt: TGTGCCTGGAATGGGGACAGCGTTAACTATGGCTACACCTTC
cdr3_aa: CAWNGDSVNYGYTF

clone_size: few
d_call: TRBD1
v_call: TRBV7-9
j_call: TRBJ2-1
cdr3_nt: TGTGCCAGCAGCTCCGGACAGGGGGACAACAATGAGCAGTTCTTC
cdr3_aa: CASSSGQGDNNEQFF

clone_size: -
d_call: TRBD2
v_call: TRBV27
j_call: TRBJ2-1
cdr3_nt: TGTGCCAGCAGTATGACTAGCGGGATCTACAATGAGCAGTTCTTC
cdr3_aa: CASSMTSGIYNEQFF

clone_size: -
d_call: TRBD2
v_call: TRBV18
j_call: TRBJ2-1
cdr3_nt: TGTGCCAGCTCACCGGGGGGGAATGAGCAGTTCTTC
cdr3_aa: CASSPGGNEQFF

clone_size: -
d_call: -
v_call: TRBV13
j_call: TRBJ2-3
cdr3_nt: TGTGCCAGCAGTCCGCGGGCGCCAGATACGCAGTATTTT
cdr3_aa: CASSPRAPDTQYF

clone_size: -
d_call: TRBD1
v_call: TRBV5-1
j_call: TRBJ2-7
cdr3_nt: TGCGCCAGCAGCTCGGGGACAGGAGTAAACTACGAGCAGTACTTC
cdr3_aa: CASSSGTGVNYEQYF

clone_size: -
d_call: TRBD2
v_call: TRBV5-4
j_call: TRBJ2-2
cdr3_nt: TGTGCCAGCAGCGTGGACGGCGGGAGATCTGCCGGGGAGCTGTTTTTT
cdr3_aa: CASSVDGGRSAGELFF

clone_size: -
d_call: -
v_call: TRBV19
j_call: TRBJ2-6
cdr3_nt: TGTGCCAGTAGGTCCGGGTCTTCTGGGGCCAACGTCCTGACTTTC
cdr3_aa: CASRSGSSGANVLTF

clone_size: -
d_call: -
v_call: TRBV6-2/TRBV6-3
j_call: TRBJ2-5
cdr3_nt: TGTGCCAGCAGCGACGGGGGAAGGCCAGAGACCCAGTACTTC
cdr3_aa: CASSDGGRPETQYF

clone_size: -
d_call: -
v_call: TRBV6-5
j_call: TRBJ2-7
cdr3_nt: TGTGCCAGCAGTTGGGCAGGGACCTACGAGCAGTACTTC
cdr3_aa: CASSWAGTYEQYF

clone_size: -
d_call: TRBD1
v_call: TRBV10-1
j_call: TRBJ2-7
cdr3_nt: TGCGCCAGCAGCGGCGGACAGGCACCCTACGAGCAGTACTTC
cdr3_aa: CASSGGQAPYEQYF